Each of the 14 T cell receptor beta chains below was sequenced from the same sample in a study of graft-versus-host responses after intestinal transplantation. Co-plated with roughly 200,000 CFSE-labeled responder cells were roughly 200,000 irradiated, violet-dye-labeled stimulator cells. Clones were sequenced by immunoSEQ multiplex PCR, and TCRdb holds only the in-frame ones, with some missing. In the table there are about 14,000 clones, roughly a third of which are singletons. The sample in question was alloreactive CD8+ T cells from a mixed lymphocyte reaction culture, obtained before intestinal transplant. Subset specified: CFSE-low proliferating T cells sorted from approximately 6-day pre-transplant mixed lymphocyte reaction (GvH or HvG direction). All receptors derive from a human patient who received an intestinal transplant.

CDR3 coding DNA: TGTGCCAGCAGCTTAGTTACAGGTGTGAATGAGCAGTTCTTC. This codes for CASSLVTGVNEQFF. The chain combines TRBV7-9 with TRBJ2-1; TRBD1 is a possible D gene (5 bases). The CDR3 has 14 residues. V was cut by 1 base and J by 7 bases, with 11 bases left in between. CDR1 is SEHNR, CDR2 FQNEAQ, per germline (reference sequence).

The chain recombines TRBV12-5 with TRBJ2-2; D is ambiguous. CDR1 is LGHNT, CDR2 FRNRAP, per germline. The CDR3 has 12 amino acids. V lost 3 bases to trimming and J lost 4 bases, with 3 bases between them. The CDR3 DNA reads TGTGCTAGTGGTTTTGCCACCGGGGAGCTGTTTTTT. Amino acid sequence: CASGFATGELFF.

A word on this clone: The junction does not match germline at one end; this may be a read error. The genes are TRBV9 and TRBJ2-2; 8 positions agree with TRBD2. The V gene's germline CDR1 is SGDLS and CDR2 YYNGEE. The CDR3 extends over 14 amino acids. The CDR3 bases are TGTGCCAGCAAGGGCGCGGGGGGAAGCGGGCAGCTGTTTTTT. Amino acids: CASKGAGGSGQLFF.

The rearrangement links TRBV4-1 to TRBJ2-1; 7 bases match TRBD1. The germline V gene encodes CDR1 MGHRA and CDR2 YSYEKL. The CDR3 consists of 16 residues. The J segment lost 4 bases and the V segment lost 6 bases, leaving 12 bases of the junction unmatched. The DNA for the CDR3 is TGCGCCAGCAGACGAGATGGGGACAGACCATACAATGAGCAGTTCTTC. The encoded protein is CASRRDGDRPYNEQFF.

This clone was counted a few times. The V gene is TRBV5-1, the J gene TRBJ2-7, with D perhaps matching TRBD2 (7 bases). This CDR3 is 15 amino acids long. CDR1 and CDR2 (germline): SGHRS, YFSETQ. V was shortened by 1 base and J by 2 bases, with 13 bases between the two germline ends. The CDR3: CASSLTGGSPYEQYF. Here the CDR3 DNA reads TGCGCCAGCAGCTTGACGGGGGGCTCGCCCTACGAGCAGTACTTC.

V usage is TRBV7-8 and J usage is TRBJ1-5; D might be TRBD1 (6 bases). Germline V CDR1 and CDR2: SGHVS, FQNEAQ. V was shortened by 5 bases and J by 0 bases, with 17 bases between the two germline ends. The CDR3 runs to 17 residues. The CDR3 nucleotides are TGTGCCAGCAGCCTCTATCAAACAGGGTATAGCAATCAGCCCCAGCATTTT. Translation gives CASSLYQTGYSNQPQHF.

V usage is TRBV7-2 and J usage is TRBJ2-4; 10 positions agree with TRBD1. The germline gives CDR1 SGHTA, CDR2 FQGNSA. This CDR3 has 16 residues. Trimming took 2 bases from V and 7 from J; bases not matched to a gene: 8. CDR3 sequence (DNA): TGTGCCAGCAGCTTACTGGGACAGGGGATGTTGAACATTCAGTACTTC. It translates to CASSLLGQGMLNIQYF.

This clone has more than one count but fewer than ten. This CDR3 reads CASSSTGENTIYF. The CDR3 DNA sequence: TGTGCCAGCAGTTCGACAGGGGAAAACACCATATATTTT. The chain is built from TRBV6-5 and TRBJ1-3; 8 nucleotides line up with TRBD1. The CDR3 covers 13 residues. Germline V gene sequence: CDR1 MNHEY, CDR2 SVGAGI. Germline trimming cut 4 bases from V and 6 bases from J; bases unmatched to any gene: 2.

A few counts support this clone. The genes are TRBV6-5 and TRBJ1-5; D gene uncertain. Trimming stripped 10 bases from V and 3 bases from J, with 16 bases between. Germline V gene data show CDR1 as MNHEY and CDR2 as SVGAGI. This CDR3 has 14 residues. CDR3 amino acids: CATNSVRYNQPQHF. The CDR3 DNA follows: TGTGCCACCAATAGCGTTAGGTACAATCAGCCCCAGCATTTT.

This chain links TRBV6-6 with TRBJ1-5; D is uncertain. Trimming removed 5 bases from V and 3 bases from J, with 8 bases in between. The CDR3 sequence is 13 residues long. Germline-derived CDR1 and CDR2 are MNHNY and SVGAGI (reference sequence). The CDR3 nucleotides are TGTGCCAGCAGTCGACGGGTCAATCAGCCCCAGCATTTT. This encodes CASSRRVNQPQHF.

The J gene is TRBJ2-1, the V gene TRBV9; TRBD2 aligns across 10 bases. Unmatched junction bases numbered 10, after V lost 1 base and J lost 6 bases. This CDR3 comprises 17 residues. In germline, CDR1 is SGDLS, CDR2 YYNGEE. CDR3 loop: CASSVRTSGVHLNEQFF. Written as DNA, the CDR3 is TGTGCCAGCAGCGTACGTACTAGCGGGGTTCATCTCAATGAGCAGTTCTTC. Complete variable domain (other parts from reference TRBV9 and TRBJ2-1): DSGVTQTPKHLITATGQRVTLRCSPRSGDLSVYWYQQSLDQGLQFLIQYYNGEERAKGNILERFSAQQFPDLHSELNLSSLELGDSALYFCASSVRTSGVHLNEQFFGPGTRLTVL.

This clone has only one observation. This chain joins TRBV2 and TRBJ2-3; D might be TRBD1 or TRBD2, each matching 6 bases. V lost 6 bases to trimming and J lost 4 bases, with 17 bases between them. Germline-derived CDR1 and CDR2 are SNHLY and FYNNEI. The CDR3 runs 15 residues. The CDR3 protein is CASSDILAGADTQYF. The CDR3 coding sequence is TGTGCCAGCAGCGATATACTAGCAGGGGCAGATACGCAGTATTTT.

In the case of this clone: A read error may produce the germline difference seen at one junction end. J is TRBJ1-1 and V is TRBV11-1; D possibly corresponds to TRBD1 (5 bases). This CDR3 has 13 amino acids. Per germline, CDR1 SGHAT and CDR2 FQDESV (reference sequence). The CDR3 here is CASSLSGLTEAFF. DNA of the CDR3: TGTGCCAGCAGCCTATCGGGACTCACTGAGGCTTTCTTT. Filled out from reference TRBV11-1 and TRBJ1-1, the complete variable domain reads EAEVAQSPRYKITEKSQAVAFWCDPISGHATLYWYRQILGQGPELLVQFQDESVVDDSQLPKDRFSAERLKGVDSTLKIQPAELGDSAMYLCASSLSGLTEAFFGQGTRLTVV.

This clone has only a few counts. The chain couples TRBV6-5 to TRBJ1-5; 7 bases fit TRBD1. With V trimmed by 6 bases and J by 6 bases, 8 bases remained unmatched. The CDR3 runs 14 residues. Germline CDR1 MNHEY, CDR2 SVGAGI. CDR3 in DNA: TGTGCCAGCAGAGCTTTGAGGGGGCGTCAGCCCCAGCATTTT. Its translation is CASRALRGRQPQHF.